This TCR beta chain was profiled in a study of shared clonotypes between healthy human individuals (dated by TCRdb to 2019 to 2021). About the full investigation: The cohort included three men and two women between 18 and 49 years of age. Each donor's leukapheresis produced roughly between roughly 0.94 and 9.5 billion PBMCs. Libraries were prepared and TCR repertoires were sequenced by different laboratories using diverse techniques, in order to increase sequencing depth and limit assay-specific biases. For each donor, CD4 naive and CD4 memory were each given three plates, CD8 naive was given two plates, and CD8 memory was given one plate. To estimate repertoire size and how much clonotype sharing occurs between individuals, the study deeply sequenced the blood TCR repertoires of several healthy adults. General conclusions and limits of the study: Pairwise subsampling led to the expectation that sequencing depth would affect the degree of clonotype sharing among donors. Clonotypes shared by all four sorted-subset donors showed higher generation probabilities than non-shared clonotypes. Sampling was limited to blood, and TCR repertoires in tissue likely differ from TCR repertoires in blood. Estimated clonotype richness was generally larger for naive than for memory subsets. The genetic and exposure-history diversity represented was limited by the small number of donors. Rarefaction of sorted-subset datasets indicated incomplete sequencing despite the large sequencing depth. About 5% of naive CD4, 3.5% of naive CD8, roughly 2.4% of memory CD4, and around 0.4% of memory CD8 clonotypes were shared across several donors.

For CDR1 and CDR2, the germline V gene lists MDHEN and SYDVKM. The junction shows trimming of 7 bases on V and 2 bases on J, plus 15 bases between the germline ends. Inclusive of the bounding cysteine and phenylalanine, the CDR3 is 14 residues long. Only the CDR3 part of the read is kept: 42 bases, read in frame from the first base. Using the deep immunoSEQ assay, multiplex PCR amplified TCR CDR3 regions from genomic DNA. Extracted genomic DNA from each cell subset was spread evenly across all wells of several immunoSEQ 96-well plates, with each plate serving as a replicate. For sorted subsets, approximately 190 ng of genomic DNA, equivalent to some 30,000 T cell genomes, went into each replicate PCR. Purified libraries were measured with a Qubit 3.0 fluorometer, size-checked on a Bioanalyzer 2100, and measured again with the KAPA Library Quantification kit. Every immunoSEQ 96-well plate was sequenced on a separate single-read 150-cycle Illumina NextSeq 550 flow cell. On the study's bioinformatics: The immunoSEQ output contained only junctional sequences without quality scores, so filtering could not match that applied to full-length reads. To assign V/J genes and CDR3, sequences were annotated against IMGT germline references using PyIR, a Python wrapper for IgBLAST v1.9. Reads were removed for weak V/J assignments (E-value above 1e-6), missing CDR3, stop codons, out-of-frame junctions, or ambiguous translated residues. A V3J clonotype was defined by an identical inferred V gene, J gene, and CDR3 amino acid sequence. To compute the percentage overlap between repertoires, the number of shared unique clonotypes was divided by the size of the smaller repertoire. Richness of each repertoire was evaluated using RTK rarefaction, the Chao1 estimator, and Recon v2.1 estimates of unobserved clonotypes. Generation probabilities for all TCRbeta clonotypes obtained by the gDNA method from a few donors were computed using OLGA. Sourced from immuneACCESS, this table was stored by TCRdb with only in-frame sequences that have V and J called. A share of the clones is absent; for the studies checked, an unresolved V gene accounts for under half, and the remainder has no known explanation. That table supplies the V and J calls and clone size; D and trimming were determined from the DNA. The sample records 550,000 to 750,000 clones, about 90% of which are singletons. About 24% of the sample belongs to the ten largest clones.

CD8 naive samples consisted of CD45RO-negative cells that were positively selected for CCR7, yielding a CD45RA+CCR7+ population without TemRA cells. The donors were healthy, HIV-negative adults with no recently reported acute infections or vaccinations. Every donor was a Caucasian adult living in Nashville, Tennessee, USA. Blood was collected by leukapheresis, and PBMCs were isolated by Ficoll-Histopaque density gradient centrifugation and then cryopreserved in liquid nitrogen vapor phase. Purity and quantity of every magnetically sorted T cell population were checked by analytical flow cytometry. Genomic DNA was isolated from each sorted fraction and quantified by UV absorbance on a Nanodrop 2000c. About this clone: The antigen this receptor binds is unknown. The sample holds no much larger clone one base away, and base qualities are not on file.

In this chain, TRBV28 is recombined with TRBJ2-7; the D gene cannot be resolved reliably. The sample consisted of naive CD8+ T cells sorted from blood. Per the publication, the cell subset or site label means: CD45RA+CCR7+. The receptor was isolated from a man aged 30-40 years in good health. The sequenced DNA: TGTGCCAGCAAGGGCGGCGACCCCGCCTACGAGCAGTACTTC. It translates to CASKGGDPAYEQYF.